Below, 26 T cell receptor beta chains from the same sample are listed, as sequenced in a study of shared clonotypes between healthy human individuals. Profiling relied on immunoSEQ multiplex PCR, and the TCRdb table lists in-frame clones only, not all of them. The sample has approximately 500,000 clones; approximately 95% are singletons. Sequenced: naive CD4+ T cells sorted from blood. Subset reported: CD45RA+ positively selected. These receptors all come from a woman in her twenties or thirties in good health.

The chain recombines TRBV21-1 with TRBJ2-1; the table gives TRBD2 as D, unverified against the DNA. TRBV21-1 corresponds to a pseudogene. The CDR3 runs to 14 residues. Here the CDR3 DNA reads TGTGCCAGCAAGGTCGGGAGAACTTACAATGAGCAGTTCTTC. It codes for CASKVGRTYNEQFF.

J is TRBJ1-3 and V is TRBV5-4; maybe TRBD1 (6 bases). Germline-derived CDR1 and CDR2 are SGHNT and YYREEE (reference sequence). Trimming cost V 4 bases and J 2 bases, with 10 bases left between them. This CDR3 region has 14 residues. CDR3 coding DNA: TGTGCCAGCAGCCATGGGACAACTGGAAACACCATATATTTT. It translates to CASSHGTTGNTIYF.

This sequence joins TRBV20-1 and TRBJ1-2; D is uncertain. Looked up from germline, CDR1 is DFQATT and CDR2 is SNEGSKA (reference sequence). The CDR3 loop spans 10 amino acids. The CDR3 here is CREGGAGYTF. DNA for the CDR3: TGCAGGGAAGGTGGAGCTGGCTACACCTTC.

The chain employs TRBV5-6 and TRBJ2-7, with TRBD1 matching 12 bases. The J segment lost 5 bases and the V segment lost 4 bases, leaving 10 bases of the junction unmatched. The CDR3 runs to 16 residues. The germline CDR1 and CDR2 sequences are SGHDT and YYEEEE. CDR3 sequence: CASSGNRDRGRHEQYF. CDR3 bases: TGTGCCAGCAGCGGGAACCGGGACAGGGGGCGCCACGAGCAGTACTTC.

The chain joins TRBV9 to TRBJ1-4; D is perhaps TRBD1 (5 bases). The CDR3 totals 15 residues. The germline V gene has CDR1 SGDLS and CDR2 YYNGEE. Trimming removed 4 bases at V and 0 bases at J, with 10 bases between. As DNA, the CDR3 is TGTGCCAGCAGCCCTAGGGGCGCAACTAATGAAAAACTGTTTTTT. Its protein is CASSPRGATNEKLFF.

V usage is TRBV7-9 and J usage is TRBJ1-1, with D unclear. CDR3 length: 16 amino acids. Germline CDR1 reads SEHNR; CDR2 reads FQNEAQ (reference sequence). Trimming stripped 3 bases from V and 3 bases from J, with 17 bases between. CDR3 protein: CASSLGRSLGDTEAFF. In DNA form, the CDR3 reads TGTGCCAGCAGCTTGGGTAGGAGCTTGGGTGACACTGAAGCTTTCTTT.

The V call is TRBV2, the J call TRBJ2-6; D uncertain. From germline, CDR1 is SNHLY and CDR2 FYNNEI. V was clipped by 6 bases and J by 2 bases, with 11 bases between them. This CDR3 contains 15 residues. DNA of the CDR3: TGTGCCAGCAGCTGGGATCGGACTGGGGCCAACGTCCTGACTTTC. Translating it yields CASSWDRTGANVLTF. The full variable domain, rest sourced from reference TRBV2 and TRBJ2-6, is EPEVTQTPSHQVTQMGQEVILRCVPISNHLYFYWYRQILGQKVEFLVSFYNNEISEKSEIFDDQFSVERPDGSNFTLKIRSTKLEDSAMYFCASSWDRTGANVLTFGAGSRLTVL.

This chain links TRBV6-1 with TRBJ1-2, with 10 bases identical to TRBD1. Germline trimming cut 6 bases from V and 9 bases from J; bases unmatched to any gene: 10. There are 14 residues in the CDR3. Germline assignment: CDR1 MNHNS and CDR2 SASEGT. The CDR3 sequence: CASRLRQGAESYTF. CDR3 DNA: TGTGCCAGCAGATTAAGACAGGGGGCGGAAAGCTACACCTTC.

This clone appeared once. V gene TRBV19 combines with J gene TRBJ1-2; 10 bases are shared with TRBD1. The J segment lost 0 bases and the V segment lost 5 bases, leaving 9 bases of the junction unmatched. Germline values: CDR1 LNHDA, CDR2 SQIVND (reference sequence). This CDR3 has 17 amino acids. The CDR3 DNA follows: TGTGCCAGTAGTTCGGGACAGGGGACGCCCTCTAACTATGGCTACACCTTC. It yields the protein CASSSGQGTPSNYGYTF. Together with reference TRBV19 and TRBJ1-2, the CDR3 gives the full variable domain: DGGITQSPKYLFRKEGQNVTLSCEQNLNHDAMYWYRQDPGQGLRLIYYSQIVNDFQKGDIAEGYSVSREKKESFPLTVTSAQKNPTAFYLCASSSGQGTPSNYGYTFGSGTRLTVV.

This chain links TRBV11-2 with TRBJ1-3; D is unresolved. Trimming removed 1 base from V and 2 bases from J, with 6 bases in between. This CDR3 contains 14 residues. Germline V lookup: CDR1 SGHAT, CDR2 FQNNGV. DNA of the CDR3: TGTGCCAGCAGCTTAGGGGTAGCTGGAAACACCATATATTTT. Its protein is CASSLGVAGNTIYF. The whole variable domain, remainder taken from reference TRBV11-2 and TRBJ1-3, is EAGVAQSPRYKIIEKRQSVAFWCNPISGHATLYWYQQILGQGPKLLIQFQNNGVVDDSQLPKDRFSAERLKGVDSTLKIQPAKLEDSAVYLCASSLGVAGNTIYFGEGSWLTVV.

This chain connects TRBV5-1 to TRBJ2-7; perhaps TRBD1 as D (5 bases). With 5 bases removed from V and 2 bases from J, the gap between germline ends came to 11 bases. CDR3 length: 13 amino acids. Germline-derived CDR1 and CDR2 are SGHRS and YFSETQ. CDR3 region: CASSQGVAYEQYF. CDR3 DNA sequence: TGCGCCAGCAGTCAAGGGGTCGCCTACGAGCAGTACTTC.

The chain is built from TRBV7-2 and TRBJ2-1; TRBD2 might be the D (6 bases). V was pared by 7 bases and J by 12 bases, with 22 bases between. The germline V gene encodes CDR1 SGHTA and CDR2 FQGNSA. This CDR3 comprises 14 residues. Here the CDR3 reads CASTPERSSEGQFF. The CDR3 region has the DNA TGTGCCAGCACCCCAGAACGGTCTAGCGAGGGGCAGTTCTTC.

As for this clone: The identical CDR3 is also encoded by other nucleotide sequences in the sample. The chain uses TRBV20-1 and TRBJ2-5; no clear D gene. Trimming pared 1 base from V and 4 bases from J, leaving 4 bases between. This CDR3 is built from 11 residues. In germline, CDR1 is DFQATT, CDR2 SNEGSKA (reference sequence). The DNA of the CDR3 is TGCAGTGCTAGAGTAGGAGAGACCCAGTACTTC. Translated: CSARVGETQYF.

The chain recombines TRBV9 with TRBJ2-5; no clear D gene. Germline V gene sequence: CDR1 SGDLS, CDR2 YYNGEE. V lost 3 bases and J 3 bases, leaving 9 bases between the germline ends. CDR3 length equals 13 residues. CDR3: CASSGGREETQYF. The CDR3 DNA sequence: TGTGCCAGCAGCGGCGGTAGGGAAGAGACCCAGTACTTC. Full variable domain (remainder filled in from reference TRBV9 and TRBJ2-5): DSGVTQTPKHLITATGQRVTLRCSPRSGDLSVYWYQQSLDQGLQFLIQYYNGEERAKGNILERFSAQQFPDLHSELNLSSLELGDSALYFCASSGGREETQYFGPGTRLLVL.

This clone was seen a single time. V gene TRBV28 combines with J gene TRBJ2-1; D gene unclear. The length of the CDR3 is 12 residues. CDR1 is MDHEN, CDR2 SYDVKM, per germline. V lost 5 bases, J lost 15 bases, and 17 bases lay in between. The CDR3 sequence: CASSTGPIWGFF. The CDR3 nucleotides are TGTGCCAGCAGTACCGGCCCAATTTGGGGGTTCTTC.

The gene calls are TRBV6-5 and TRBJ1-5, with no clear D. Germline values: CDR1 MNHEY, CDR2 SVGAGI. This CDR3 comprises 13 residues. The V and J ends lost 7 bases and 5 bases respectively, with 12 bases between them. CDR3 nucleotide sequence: TGTGCCAGCAAAAGCGGGAACGATCAGCCCCAGCATTTT. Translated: CASKSGNDQPQHF.

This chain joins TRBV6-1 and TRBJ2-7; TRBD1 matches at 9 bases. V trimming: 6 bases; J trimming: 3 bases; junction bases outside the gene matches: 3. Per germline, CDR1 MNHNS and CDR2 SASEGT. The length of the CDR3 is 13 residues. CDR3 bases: TGTGCCAGCAGCCGGACAGGGGACTACGAGCAGTACTTC. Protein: CASSRTGDYEQYF.

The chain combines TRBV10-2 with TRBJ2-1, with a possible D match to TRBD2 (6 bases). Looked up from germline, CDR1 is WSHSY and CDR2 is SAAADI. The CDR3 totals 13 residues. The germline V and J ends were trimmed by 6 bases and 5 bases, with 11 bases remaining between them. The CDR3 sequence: CASRSSGNNEQFF. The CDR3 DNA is TGCGCCAGCAGGAGTAGCGGCAACAATGAGCAGTTCTTC.

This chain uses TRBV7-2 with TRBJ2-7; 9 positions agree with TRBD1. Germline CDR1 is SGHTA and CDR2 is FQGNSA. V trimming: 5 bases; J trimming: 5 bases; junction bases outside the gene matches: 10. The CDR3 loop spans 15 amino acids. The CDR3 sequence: CASSHPGGQGNEQYF. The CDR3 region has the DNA TGTGCCAGCAGCCACCCCGGCGGACAGGGGAACGAGCAGTACTTC. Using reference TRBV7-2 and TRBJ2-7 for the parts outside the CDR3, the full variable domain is GAGVSQSPSNKVTEKGKDVELRCDPISGHTALYWYRQSLGQGLEFLIYFQGNSAPDKSGLPSDRFSAERTGGSVSTLTIQRTQQEDSAVYLCASSHPGGQGNEQYFGPGTRLTVT.

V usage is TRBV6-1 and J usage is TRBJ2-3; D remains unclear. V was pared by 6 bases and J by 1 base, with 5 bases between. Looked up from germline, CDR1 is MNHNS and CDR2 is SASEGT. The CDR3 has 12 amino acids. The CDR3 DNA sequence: TGTGCCAGCAGGGTCGGCACAGATACGCAGTATTTT. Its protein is CASRVGTDTQYF.

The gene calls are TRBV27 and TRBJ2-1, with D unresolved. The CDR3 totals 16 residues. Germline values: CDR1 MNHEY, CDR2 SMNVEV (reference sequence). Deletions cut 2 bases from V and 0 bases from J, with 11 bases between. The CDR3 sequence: CASSLSFQSSYNEQFF. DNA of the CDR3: TGTGCCAGCAGTTTAAGTTTCCAGAGCTCCTACAATGAGCAGTTCTTC.

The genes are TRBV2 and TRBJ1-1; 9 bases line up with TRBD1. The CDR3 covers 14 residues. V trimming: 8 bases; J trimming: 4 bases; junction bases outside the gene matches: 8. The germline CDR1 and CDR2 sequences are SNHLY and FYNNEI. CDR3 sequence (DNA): TGTGCCAGCCCGAGACAGGGGGTGGGCACTGAAGCTTTCTTT. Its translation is CASPRQGVGTEAFF.

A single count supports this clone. The CDR3 is CASSLGRAPNYGYTF. The CDR3 DNA reads TGTGCCAGCTCACTAGGAAGGGCACCTAACTATGGCTACACCTTC. The rearrangement links TRBV18 to TRBJ1-2; the D is unclear. The ends were cut back, 4 bases at V and 0 bases at J, with 12 bases in the middle. The CDR3 is 15 residues long. CDR1 is KGHSH, CDR2 LQKENI, per germline.

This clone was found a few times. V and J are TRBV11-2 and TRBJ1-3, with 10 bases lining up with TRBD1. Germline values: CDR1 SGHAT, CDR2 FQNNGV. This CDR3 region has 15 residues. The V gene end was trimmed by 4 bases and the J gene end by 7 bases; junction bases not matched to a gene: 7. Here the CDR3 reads CASSSRTGGINTIYF. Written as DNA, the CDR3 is TGTGCCAGCAGCTCGCGGACAGGGGGAATCAACACCATATATTTT.

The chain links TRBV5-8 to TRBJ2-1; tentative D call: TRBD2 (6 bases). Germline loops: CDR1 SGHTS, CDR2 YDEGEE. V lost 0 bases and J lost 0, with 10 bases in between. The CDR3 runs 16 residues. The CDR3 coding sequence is TGTGCCAGCAGCTTGGAAGTCGGGAGCTCCTACAATGAGCAGTTCTTC. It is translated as CASSLEVGSSYNEQFF. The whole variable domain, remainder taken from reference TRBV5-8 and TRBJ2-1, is EAGVTQSPTHLIKTRGQQATLRCSPISGHTSVYWYQQALGLGLQFLLWYDEGEERNRGNFPPRFSGRQFPNYSSELNVNALELEDSALYLCASSLEVGSSYNEQFFGPGTRLTVL.

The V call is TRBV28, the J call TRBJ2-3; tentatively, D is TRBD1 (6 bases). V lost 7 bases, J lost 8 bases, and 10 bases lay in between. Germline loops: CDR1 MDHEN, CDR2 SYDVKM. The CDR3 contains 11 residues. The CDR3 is CASTTRGTQYF. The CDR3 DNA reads TGTGCCAGCACAACCAGGGGTACGCAGTATTTT.